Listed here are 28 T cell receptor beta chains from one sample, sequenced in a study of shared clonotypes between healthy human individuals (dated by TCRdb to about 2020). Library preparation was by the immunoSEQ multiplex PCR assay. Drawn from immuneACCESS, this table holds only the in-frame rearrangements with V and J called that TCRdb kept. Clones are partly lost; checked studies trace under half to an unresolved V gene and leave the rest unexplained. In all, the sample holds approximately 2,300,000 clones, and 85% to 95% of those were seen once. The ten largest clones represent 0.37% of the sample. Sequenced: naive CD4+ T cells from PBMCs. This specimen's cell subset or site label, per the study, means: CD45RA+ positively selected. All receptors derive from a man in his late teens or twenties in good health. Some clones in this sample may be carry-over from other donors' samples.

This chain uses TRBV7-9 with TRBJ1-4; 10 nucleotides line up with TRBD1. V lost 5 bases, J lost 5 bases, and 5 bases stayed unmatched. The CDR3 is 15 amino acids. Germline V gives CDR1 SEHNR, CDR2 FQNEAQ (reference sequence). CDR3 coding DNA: TGTGCCAGCAGCCTACCGGGACAGGGGAATGAAAAACTGTTTTTT. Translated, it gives CASSLPGQGNEKLFF.

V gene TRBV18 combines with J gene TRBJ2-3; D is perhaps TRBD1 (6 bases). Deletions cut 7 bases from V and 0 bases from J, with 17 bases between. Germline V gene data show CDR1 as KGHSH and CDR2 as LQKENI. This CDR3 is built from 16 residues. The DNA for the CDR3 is TGTGCCAGCTTCAGGGGCGGAACCCGGAGCACAGATACGCAGTATTTT. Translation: CASFRGGTRSTDTQYF. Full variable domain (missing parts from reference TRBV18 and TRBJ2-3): NAGVMQNPRHLVRRRGQEARLRCSPMKGHSHVYWYRQLPEEGLKFMVYLQKENIIDESGMPKERFSAEFPKEGPSILRIQQVVRGDSAAYFCASFRGGTRSTDTQYFGPGTRLTVL.

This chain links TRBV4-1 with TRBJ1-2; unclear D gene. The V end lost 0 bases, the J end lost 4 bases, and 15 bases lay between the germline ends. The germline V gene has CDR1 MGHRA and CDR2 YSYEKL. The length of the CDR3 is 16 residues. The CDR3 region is CASSQDLSQRFYGYTF. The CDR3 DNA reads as TGCGCCAGCAGCCAAGATCTTAGCCAGAGATTCTATGGCTACACCTTC.

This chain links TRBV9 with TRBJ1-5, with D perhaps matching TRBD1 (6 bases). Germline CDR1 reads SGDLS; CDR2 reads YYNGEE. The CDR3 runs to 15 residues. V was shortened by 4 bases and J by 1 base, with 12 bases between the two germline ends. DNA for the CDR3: TGTGCCAGCAGCCCCTCCGGACAGAGCAATCAGCCCCAGCATTTT. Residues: CASSPSGQSNQPQHF.

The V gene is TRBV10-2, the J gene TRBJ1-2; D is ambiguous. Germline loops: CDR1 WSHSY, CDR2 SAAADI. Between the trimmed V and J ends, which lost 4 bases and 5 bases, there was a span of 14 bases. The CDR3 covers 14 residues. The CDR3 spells CASSAGPTVYGYTF. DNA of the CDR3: TGCGCCAGCAGTGCCGGTCCTACAGTTTATGGCTACACCTTC.

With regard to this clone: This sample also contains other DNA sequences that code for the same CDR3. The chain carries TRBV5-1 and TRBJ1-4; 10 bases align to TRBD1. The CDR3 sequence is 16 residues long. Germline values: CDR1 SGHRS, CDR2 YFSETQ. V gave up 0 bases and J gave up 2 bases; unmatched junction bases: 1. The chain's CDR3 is CASSLGQGATNEKLFF. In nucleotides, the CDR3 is TGCGCCAGCAGCTTGGGACAGGGGGCGACTAATGAAAAACTGTTTTTT.

CDR3 amino acids: CASSLVSYTGELFF. DNA for the CDR3: TGTGCCAGCAGCTTAGTCTCTTACACCGGGGAGCTGTTTTTT. V and J are TRBV7-2 and TRBJ2-2, with D hard to call. This CDR3 spans 14 amino acids. Germline V gene data show CDR1 as SGHTA and CDR2 as FQGNSA. V was trimmed by 1 base and J by 3 bases, leaving 6 bases between them.

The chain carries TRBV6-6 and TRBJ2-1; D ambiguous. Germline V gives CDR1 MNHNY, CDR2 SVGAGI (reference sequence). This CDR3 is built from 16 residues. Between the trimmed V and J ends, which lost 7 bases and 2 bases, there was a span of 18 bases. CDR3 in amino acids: CASTRAISSPYNEQFF. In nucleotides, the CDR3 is TGTGCCAGCACCCGGGCGATCAGCTCTCCCTACAATGAGCAGTTCTTC.

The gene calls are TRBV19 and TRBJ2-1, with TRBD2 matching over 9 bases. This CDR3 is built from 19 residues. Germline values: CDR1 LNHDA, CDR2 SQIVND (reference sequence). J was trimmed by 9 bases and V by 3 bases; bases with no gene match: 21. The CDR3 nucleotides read TGTGCCAGTAGTATTGGTAGCGGGAGCGCCGGGGTGAATGGAGGTGAGCAGTTCTTC. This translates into CASSIGSGSAGVNGGEQFF.

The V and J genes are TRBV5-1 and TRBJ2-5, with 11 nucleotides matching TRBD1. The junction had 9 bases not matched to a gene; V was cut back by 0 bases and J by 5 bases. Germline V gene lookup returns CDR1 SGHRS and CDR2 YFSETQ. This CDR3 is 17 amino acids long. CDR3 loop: CASSLVGQGASSETQYF. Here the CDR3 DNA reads TGCGCCAGCAGCTTGGTTGGACAGGGGGCGTCAAGCGAGACCCAGTACTTC.

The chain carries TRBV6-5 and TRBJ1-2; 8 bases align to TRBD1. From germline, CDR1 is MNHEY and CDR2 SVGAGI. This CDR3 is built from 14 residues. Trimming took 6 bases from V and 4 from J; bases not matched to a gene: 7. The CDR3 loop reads CASSGQGGIYGYTF. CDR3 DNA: TGTGCCAGCAGCGGACAGGGTGGTATCTATGGCTACACCTTC.

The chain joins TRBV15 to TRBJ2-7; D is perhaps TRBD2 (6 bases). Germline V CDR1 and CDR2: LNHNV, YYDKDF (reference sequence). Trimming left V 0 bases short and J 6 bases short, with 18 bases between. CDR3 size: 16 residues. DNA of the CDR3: TGTGCCACCAGCAGAGATCAGGTAGCTAGCGCGGCCGAGCAGTACTTC. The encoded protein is CATSRDQVASAAEQYF.

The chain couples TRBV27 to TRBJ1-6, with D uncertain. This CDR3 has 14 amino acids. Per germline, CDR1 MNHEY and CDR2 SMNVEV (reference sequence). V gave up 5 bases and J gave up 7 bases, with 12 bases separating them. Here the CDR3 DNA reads TGTGCCAGCAGTCTCGGACGGACCAATTCACCCCTCCACTTT. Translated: CASSLGRTNSPLHF.

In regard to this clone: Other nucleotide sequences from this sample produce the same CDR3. The CDR3 loop reads CSARSYNEQFF. DNA of the CDR3: TGCAGTGCTAGGAGTTACAATGAGCAGTTCTTC. V gene TRBV20-1 combines with J gene TRBJ2-1; no definite D call. Germline values: CDR1 DFQATT, CDR2 SNEGSKA (reference sequence). V was shortened by 3 bases and J by 4 bases, with 4 bases between the two germline ends. The CDR3 consists of 11 residues.

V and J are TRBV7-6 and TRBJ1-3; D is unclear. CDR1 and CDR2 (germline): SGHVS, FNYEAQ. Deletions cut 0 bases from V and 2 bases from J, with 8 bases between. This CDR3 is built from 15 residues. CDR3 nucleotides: TGTGCCAGCAGCTTAGCCCGCCCCACTGGAAACACCATATATTTT. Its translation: CASSLARPTGNTIYF.

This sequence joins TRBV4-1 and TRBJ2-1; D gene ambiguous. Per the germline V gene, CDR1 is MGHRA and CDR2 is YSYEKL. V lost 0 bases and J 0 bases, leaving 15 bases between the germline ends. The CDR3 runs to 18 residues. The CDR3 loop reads CASSQEDRGVLSYNEQFF. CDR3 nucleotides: TGCGCCAGCAGCCAAGAGGACCGTGGGGTCCTCTCCTACAATGAGCAGTTCTTC.

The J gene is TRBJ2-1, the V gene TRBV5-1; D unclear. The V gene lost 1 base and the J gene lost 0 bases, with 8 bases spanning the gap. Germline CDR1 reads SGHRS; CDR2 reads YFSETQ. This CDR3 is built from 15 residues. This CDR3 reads CASSLPGRSYNEQFF. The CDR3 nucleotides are TGCGCCAGCAGCTTGCCAGGTCGCTCCTACAATGAGCAGTTCTTC.

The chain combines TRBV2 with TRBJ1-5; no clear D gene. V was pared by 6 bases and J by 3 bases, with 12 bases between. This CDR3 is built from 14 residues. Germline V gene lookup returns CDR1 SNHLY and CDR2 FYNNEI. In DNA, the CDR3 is TGTGCCAGCAGCAAGGACCGTAACAATCAGCCCCAGCATTTT. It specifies CASSKDRNNQPQHF.

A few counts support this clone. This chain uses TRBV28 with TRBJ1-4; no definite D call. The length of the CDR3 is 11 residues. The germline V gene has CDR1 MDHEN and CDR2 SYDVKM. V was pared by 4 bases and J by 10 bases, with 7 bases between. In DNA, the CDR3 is TGTGCCAGCAGTTCACCCACAAAACTGTTTTTT. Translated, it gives CASSSPTKLFF.

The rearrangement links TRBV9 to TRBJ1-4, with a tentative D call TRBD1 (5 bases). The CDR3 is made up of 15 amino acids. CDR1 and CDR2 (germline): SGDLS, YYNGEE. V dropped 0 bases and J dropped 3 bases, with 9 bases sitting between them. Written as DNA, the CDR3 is TGTGCCAGCAGCGTAGTGGGGACCGCTAATGAAAAACTGTTTTTT. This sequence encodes CASSVVGTANEKLFF. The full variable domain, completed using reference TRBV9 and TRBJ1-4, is DSGVTQTPKHLITATGQRVTLRCSPRSGDLSVYWYQQSLDQGLQFLIQYYNGEERAKGNILERFSAQQFPDLHSELNLSSLELGDSALYFCASSVVGTANEKLFFGSGTQLSVL.

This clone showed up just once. The CDR3 region has the DNA TGCGCCAGCAGGGGGCAAGGACTGAACACTGAAGCTTTCTTT. It is translated as CASRGQGLNTEAFF. The chain couples TRBV4-1 to TRBJ1-1; possible D gene TRBD1, 5 bases. This CDR3 contains 14 residues. CDR1 is MGHRA, CDR2 YSYEKL, per germline. The V gene lost 6 bases and the J gene lost 0 bases, with 11 bases spanning the gap.

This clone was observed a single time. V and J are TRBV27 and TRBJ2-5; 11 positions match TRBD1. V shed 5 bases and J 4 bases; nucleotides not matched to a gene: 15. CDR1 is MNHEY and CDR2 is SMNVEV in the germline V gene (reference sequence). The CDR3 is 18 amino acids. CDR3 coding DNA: TGTGCCAGCAGTCCCCTCGCCCCGGGACAGGGGGGAGGAGAGACCCAGTACTTC. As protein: CASSPLAPGQGGGETQYF.

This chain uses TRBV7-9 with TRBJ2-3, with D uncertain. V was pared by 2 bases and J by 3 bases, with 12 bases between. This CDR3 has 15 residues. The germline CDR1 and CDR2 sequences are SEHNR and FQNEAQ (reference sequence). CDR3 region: CASSLKGPRTDTQYF. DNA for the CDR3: TGTGCCAGCAGCTTAAAAGGACCGAGAACAGATACGCAGTATTTT.

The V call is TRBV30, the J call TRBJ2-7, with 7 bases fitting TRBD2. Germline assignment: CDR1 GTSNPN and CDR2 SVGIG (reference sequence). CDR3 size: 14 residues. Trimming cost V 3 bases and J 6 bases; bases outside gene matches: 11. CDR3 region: CAWSPTRRGGEQYF. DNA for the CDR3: TGTGCCTGGAGCCCAACCCGGCGCGGGGGCGAGCAGTACTTC.

CDR3 nucleotide sequence: TGTGCCAGCAGGGTCAGCAGGGGGCGTGCAGTTAACTATGGCTACACCTTC. This sequence encodes CASRVSRGRAVNYGYTF. The chain joins TRBV2 to TRBJ1-2, with 8 bases that match TRBD1. The CDR3 is 17 residues long. The V gene's germline CDR1 is SNHLY and CDR2 FYNNEI. The V gene end was trimmed by 6 bases and the J gene end by 1 base; junction bases not matched to a gene: 13. Using reference TRBV2 and TRBJ1-2 for the parts outside the CDR3, the full variable domain is EPEVTQTPSHQVTQMGQEVILRCVPISNHLYFYWYRQILGQKVEFLVSFYNNEISEKSEIFDDQFSVERPDGSNFTLKIRSTKLEDSAMYFCASRVSRGRAVNYGYTFGSGTRLTVV.

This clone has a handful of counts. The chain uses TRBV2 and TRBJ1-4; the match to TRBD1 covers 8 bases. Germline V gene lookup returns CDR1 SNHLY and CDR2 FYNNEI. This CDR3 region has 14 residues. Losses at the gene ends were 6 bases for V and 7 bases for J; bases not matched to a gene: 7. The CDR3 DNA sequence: TGTGCCAGCAGCACCGGGACAGGTGGTGAAAAACTGTTTTTT. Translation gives CASSTGTGGEKLFF.

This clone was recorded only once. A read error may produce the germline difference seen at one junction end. The CDR3 here is CASSPIGMWVDGFF. The CDR3, as DNA: TGTGCCAGCAGCCCAATAGGGATGTGGGTGGACGGTTTCTTC. The J gene is TRBJ1-2, the V gene TRBV28; unclear D gene. Germline CDR1 MDHEN, CDR2 SYDVKM. The length of the CDR3 is 14 residues.

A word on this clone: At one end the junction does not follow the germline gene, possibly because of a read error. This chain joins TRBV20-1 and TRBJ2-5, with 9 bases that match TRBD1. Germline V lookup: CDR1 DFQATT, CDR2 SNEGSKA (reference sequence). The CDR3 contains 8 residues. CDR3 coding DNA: TGCAGACCGGGACAGGGTGACTTC. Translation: CRPGQGDF.